The TCR beta chain described here comes from a study of cytomegalovirus exposure and HLA in healthy donors (dated by TCRdb to about 2017). About the investigation overall: In an earlier analysis of 450 to 750 of the donors, less than 350 Gb of sequence data and 90 million to 120 million unique TCR beta sequences from about 190 million T cells were reported. On average, over 200,000 unique TCR beta nucleotide sequences were sequenced per donor among about 400 genotyped donors of the cohort, with approximately 18% of those sequences being non-productive. The number of typed donors differed by locus: roughly 620-630 for A, B, C, DRB1 and DQB1; 522 for DQA1; 606 for DPA1; and around 470 for DPB1. Every repertoire in the discovery cohort had been generated on one and the same sequencing platform. An earlier analysis of 500 to 650 of the donors applied high-throughput TCR beta sequencing to assess whether each TCR beta V gene segment acted as functional or pseudogenic. A later genetic analysis used genome-wide SNP genotypes for about three fifths of the 666 donors, treating that subset as a discovery cohort. Roughly 310 gigabases of sequencing data and around 87 million unique TCR sequences were included in an early release covering about 620 HLA-typed donors. Four or five DR-DQ haplotypes were handled as single units for association and clustering because linkage in the cohort was strong. To predict cytomegalovirus infection status, the study combined high-throughput TCR immunosequencing, statistical association of individual TCRs with disease status, and machine learning. Both class I and class II loci were covered by HLA typing, at four-digit resolution. The study aimed to test whether signatures of past pathogen exposure could be identified by cataloging public T cell receptors. In addition to the first cohort of around 670 subjects, a separate validation cohort of under 150 different subjects was used. Donor age, sex, ethnicity and CMV serostatus were collected together with the repertoire data. The later analysis used no new phenotypic data to find candidate immune exposures, relying instead on TCR beta sequences and their occurrence across donors. The genetic ancestry cluster associated with self-reported Caucasian donors included approximately 85% of the 398 genotyped donors. The study profiled the T cell repertoires of hundreds of subjects by immunosequencing and related them to cytomegalovirus serostatus. A later analysis re-analyzed previously published TCR beta repertoires from 500 to 700 donors and added high-resolution HLA genotyping to study TCR occurrence patterns.

V and J are truncated by 4 bases and 5 bases respectively, leaving an intervening sequence of 17 bases. The CDR3 runs 15 residues from the cysteine to the phenylalanine. Only the CDR3 DNA is retained, 45 bases long and in frame from the first base. According to the germline V gene, CDR1 reads SGHTA and CDR2 reads FQGNSA. In total, roughly 670 healthy bone marrow donors made up the cohort. Cohort members were all nominally healthy when sampled, although unrecorded immune exposures were likely present. The donor tested CMV seropositive, placing the donor among the 289 seropositive members of the cohort. A peripheral blood sample was collected from each donor, and TCR beta sequencing was performed on peripheral blood mononuclear cells. The Qiagen DNeasy Blood Extraction Kit was used to extract genomic DNA from the blood cell samples. Paper-wide results and their limitations: The authors suggested that the approach could potentially be extended to other disease states and immunological phenotypes. The study gave a list of some 150 TCR beta chains associated with cytomegalovirus. A further reported finding was that TCR beta sequences accurately predicted the HLA-A and HLA-B alleles for most subjects in the first cohort. A later analysis found that TCR association rates varied across HLA loci, with DRB1 alleles showing the most associated TCRs and HLA-C alleles the fewest. Because some donors lacked HLA typing at each locus, the association tests relied only on the typed subset. Linkage disequilibrium might explain the correlated functional status among segregating V segments, but an unknown experimental factor could not be ruled out. The classifier was reported to diagnose cytomegalovirus status with high specificity and sensitivity in both the original and validation cohorts. CMV serostatus was the only immune exposure information available for the cohort. In a later analysis, HLA-associated TCR beta chains were found to be more clonally expanded and to have lower generation probabilities than equally common non-associated chains. An association between a missense DCLRE1C variant and V-gene and J-gene trimming of TCR beta chains was found in a later genetic analysis and replicated in an independent cohort. Broadly in line with IMGT annotations, most TCR beta V segments showed up in productive rearrangements about 87% or about 30% of the time in an earlier analysis of approximately 600 of the donors. Assigning TCR associations to individual alleles was difficult when HLA alleles, especially DR and DQ, strongly co-occurred. In a later analysis, several top co-occurrence clusters were reported to appear linked to parvovirus B19, influenza, CMV and Epstein-Barr virus. The presence/absence analyses assumed that sequencing depth was roughly uniform across donors, and that assumption may not be true. According to a later genetic analysis, donors in an Asian-associated ancestry cluster had fewer N-insertions in productive TCRs than the roughly 700-donor mean. Most TCR sequences were observed very rarely across donors, whereas some public TCRs were present in many individuals. The cohort was sequenced for TCR beta chains only, and without alpha or paired-chain data the features that could be detected were limited. In a later analysis, most CMV-associated TCR beta chains were found to appear HLA-restricted, with HLA associations seemingly driven largely by CMV exposure. Because counts were too low, roughly 16 rarely observed V segments, including chromosome 9 orphons, were excluded from the earlier analysis of fewer than 650 of the donors. Specific HLA alleles were associated with over 15,000 TCR beta sequences at a false discovery rate of 0.05 in a later analysis. A cluster of highly shared sequence variants was judged likely to be a technical artifact of the sequencing pipeline. Some IMGT-functional V segments, including TRBV6-2 and TRBV6-3, could not be told apart with the 87-base-pair reads, so those segments were excluded. Three of the identified cytomegalovirus-associated TCR beta chains were confirmed in vitro to be specific for cytomegalovirus antigens.

As concerns this clone: Its recognized antigen is unknown. No base-level quality is on record; no much larger clone is a single base apart.

To prepare the library, the immunoSEQ multiplex PCR assay was applied. For the multiplex PCR, a mixture combining 60 forward primers for TCR Vbeta segments and 13 reverse primers for TCR Jbeta segments was used. The CDR3 region of rearranged TCR beta genes was amplified from genomic DNA with a multiplex PCR assay. On the Illumina HiSeq System, the amplified TCR beta libraries were sequenced as 87-base-pair reads. In the authors' own workflow: In a later analysis, 70 million to 95 million unique TCR beta chains were counted across the 690 or so repertoires, and around 10 million of these chains were shared by at least two donors. Raw reads were error-corrected and collapsed into unique sequences by a nearest-neighbor algorithm in which closely related sequences were merged to remove PCR and sequencing errors. CDR3 sequences were aligned to IMGT reference sequences to assign V, D and J gene segments. For a sequence to be retained, a match of at least six nucleotides was required to both a V gene segment and a J gene segment. A rearrangement counted as productive if the CDR3 had no stop codons and remained in frame with V and J, and every other rearrangement counted as non-productive. Following IMGT convention, CDR3 was defined as the stretch from the second conserved V-encoded cysteine up to the conserved J-encoded phenylalanine. The earlier analysis of roughly 590 of the donors excluded any sequence lacking an unambiguous match to a single V gene segment. In an earlier analysis of more than 500 of the donors, a V segment was called functional when productive rearrangements were above 56.7%, and segregating when the standard deviation between donors exceeded 5%. A statistical classification framework was developed to diagnose cytomegalovirus status using the catalog of TCR beta chain sequences. In a later analysis, TCR nucleotide sequences were compared against IMGT/GENE-DB human TR gene sequences so that V and J genes could be assigned. In a later analysis, CDR3 sequences and most-parsimonious VDJ recombination scenarios were assigned using the TCRdist pipeline. In a later analysis, each TCR beta chain was defined by its CDR3 amino acid sequence together with its V-gene family, and reads without a unique V-gene family were excluded. In a later analysis, 450 to 600 highly shared, low-generation-probability nucleotide sequences were removed to address suspected cross-contamination and a sequencing artifact. A later analysis calculated a clonal expansion index for each public chain from normalized within-repertoire ranks of inferred template counts. In a later analysis, generation probabilities were computed using a VDJ recombination model fitted to out-of-frame rearrangements, and the results were checked against IGoR. Hypergeometric tests were used in a later analysis to score TCR-TCR, TCR-HLA and TCR-CMV co-occurrence, with a repertoire-size bias correction applied to the TCR pairs. A later analysis estimated false discovery rates by permuting HLA or CMV assignments 20 times. A later analysis grouped co-occurring TCRs with DBSCAN, adding TCRdist sequence similarity when clustering within HLA-allele-positive subsets. Repertoires with fewer than 30,000 or more than 120,000 public chains, plus five repertoires with anomalous nucleotide sharing, were excluded from co-occurrence clustering. TCRdb stores this immuneACCESS table with in-frame sequences only. Part of the clones is absent; in the studies checked, under half of the shortfall reflects unresolved V genes, and no reason is known for the rest. Clonal size and the V and J genes are those of that table, whereas D and trimming came from the DNA. The sample includes about 110,000 clones, with 70% to 85% observed a single time. Roughly 6% of the sample comes from the top ten.

The V and J segments used are TRBV7-2 and TRBJ2-5, with no confidently assigned D gene. The source is a man aged 25 to 45 in good health and CMV-seropositive. The material sequenced was PBMCs. The nucleotides are TGTGCCAGCAGCTACCGCCCAGGCCGATTGGAGACCCAGTACTTC. Its translation reads: CASSYRPGRLETQYF. The reference TRBV7-2 and TRBJ2-5 proteins fill in what lies around the CDR3, so the full variable domain reads GAGVSQSPSNKVTEKGKDVELRCDPISGHTALYWYRQSLGQGLEFLIYFQGNSAPDKSGLPSDRFSAERTGGSVSTLTIQRTQQEDSAVYLCASSYRPGRLETQYFGPGTRLLVL.